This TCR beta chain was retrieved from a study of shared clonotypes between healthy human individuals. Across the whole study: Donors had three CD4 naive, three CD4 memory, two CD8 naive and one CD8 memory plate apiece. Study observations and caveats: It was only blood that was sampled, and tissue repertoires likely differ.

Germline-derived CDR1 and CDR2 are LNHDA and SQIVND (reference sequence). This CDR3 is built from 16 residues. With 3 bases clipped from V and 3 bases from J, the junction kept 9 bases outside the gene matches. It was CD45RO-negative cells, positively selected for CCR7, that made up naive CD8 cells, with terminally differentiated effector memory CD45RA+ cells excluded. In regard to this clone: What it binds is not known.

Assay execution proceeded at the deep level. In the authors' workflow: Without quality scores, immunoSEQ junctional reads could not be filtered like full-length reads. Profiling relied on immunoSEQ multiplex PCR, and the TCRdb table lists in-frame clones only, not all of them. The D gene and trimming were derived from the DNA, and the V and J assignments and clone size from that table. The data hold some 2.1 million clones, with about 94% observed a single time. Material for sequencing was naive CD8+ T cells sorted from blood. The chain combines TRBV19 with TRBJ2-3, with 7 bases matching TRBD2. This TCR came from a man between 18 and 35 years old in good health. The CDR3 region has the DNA TGTGCCAGTAGTATTATGGGGGGGTCCCCTACAGATACGCAGTATTTT. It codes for CASSIMGGSPTDTQYF.